These T cell receptor beta chains were read from a single sample in a study of blood T cell repertoires in COVID-19. Sequenced by immunoSEQ multiplex PCR; TCRdb stores in-frame clones only, minus some. Of 250,000 or so clones in the sample, around 80% were seen once. Sequencing was carried out using peripheral blood. These receptor sequences come from a woman between 18 and 29 years old with acute or convalescent COVID-19. Both conserved end residues are part of each CDR3. D genes are given only for firm matches. The size field is filled for only some rows; it gives once, few, many or a size class.

cdr3_length: 15
j_call: TRBJ1-5
d_call: .
clone_size: .
v_call: TRBV27
cdr3_aa: CASSLDWHPNQPQHF
cdr3_nt: TGTGCCAGCAGTTTAGATTGGCACCCCAATCAGCCCCAGCATTTT

cdr3_length: 15
j_call: TRBJ2-3
d_call: TRBD1
clone_size: once
v_call: TRBV18
cdr3_aa: CASSSGQLSTDTQYF
cdr3_nt: TGTGCCAGCTCATCGGGACAGCTTAGCACAGATACGCAGTATTTT

cdr3_length: 14
j_call: TRBJ2-1
d_call: .
clone_size: .
v_call: TRBV30
cdr3_aa: CAWSDGTSGNEQFF
cdr3_nt: TGTGCCTGGAGTGACGGGACTTCTGGTAATGAGCAGTTCTTC

cdr3_length: 14
j_call: TRBJ1-5
d_call: .
clone_size: .
v_call: TRBV6-2/TRBV6-3
cdr3_aa: CASSYLGPNQPQHF
cdr3_nt: TGTGCCAGCAGTTACCTAGGTCCCAATCAGCCCCAGCATTTT

cdr3_length: 12
j_call: TRBJ2-7
d_call: .
clone_size: .
v_call: TRBV2
cdr3_aa: CASRYTRGEQYF
cdr3_nt: TGTGCCAGCAGGTATACTAGGGGGGAGCAGTACTTC

cdr3_length: 16
j_call: TRBJ1-1
d_call: .
clone_size: .
v_call: TRBV5-4
cdr3_aa: CASSPLPTGFNTEAFF
cdr3_nt: TGTGCCAGCAGCCCTTTACCCACAGGCTTCAACACTGAAGCTTTCTTT

cdr3_length: 19
j_call: TRBJ2-7
d_call: TRBD2
clone_size: once
v_call: TRBV28
cdr3_aa: CASSFFLAGGPMVSYEQYF
cdr3_nt: TGTGCCAGCAGTTTCTTTCTAGCGGGAGGGCCAATGGTTTCCTACGAGCAGTACTTC

cdr3_length: 14
j_call: TRBJ1-5
d_call: .
clone_size: .
v_call: TRBV7-9
cdr3_aa: CASSSTRSDQPQHF
cdr3_nt: TGTGCCAGCAGCTCAACACGAAGTGATCAGCCCCAGCATTTT

cdr3_length: 16
j_call: TRBJ2-1
d_call: TRBD2
clone_size: .
v_call: TRBV7-3
cdr3_aa: CASGLAGTPTGNEQFF
cdr3_nt: TGTGCCAGCGGACTAGCGGGAACCCCCACCGGAAATGAGCAGTTCTTC

cdr3_length: 12
j_call: TRBJ2-3
d_call: .
clone_size: .
v_call: TRBV30
cdr3_aa: CAWTSLSDTQYF
cdr3_nt: TGTGCCTGGACTAGTCTCTCAGATACGCAGTATTTT

cdr3_length: 13
j_call: TRBJ1-2
d_call: TRBD1
clone_size: .
v_call: TRBV27
cdr3_aa: CASRQTGDYGYTF
cdr3_nt: TGTGCCAGCAGACAAACAGGGGACTATGGCTACACCTTC

cdr3_length: 14
j_call: TRBJ2-3
d_call: .
clone_size: .
v_call: TRBV19
cdr3_aa: CASSIAGSPSSQYF
cdr3_nt: TGTGCCAGTAGTATAGCCGGTAGTCCCTCGTCGCAGTATTTT

cdr3_length: 13
j_call: TRBJ2-1
d_call: .
clone_size: .
v_call: TRBV12-3/TRBV12-4
cdr3_aa: CASSPGRDNEQFF
cdr3_nt: TGTGCCAGCAGCCCCGGCAGGGACAATGAGCAGTTCTTC

cdr3_length: 12
j_call: TRBJ1-4
d_call: .
clone_size: .
v_call: TRBV29-1
cdr3_aa: CSVGQGNEKLFF
cdr3_nt: TGCAGCGTAGGGCAGGGGAATGAAAAGCTGTTTTTT

cdr3_length: 14
j_call: TRBJ1-1
d_call: TRBD1
clone_size: .
v_call: TRBV19
cdr3_aa: CATHRGGGWTEAFF
cdr3_nt: TGTGCCACTCATCGAGGGGGCGGTTGGACTGAAGCTTTCTTT

cdr3_length: 16
j_call: TRBJ2-1
d_call: .
clone_size: .
v_call: TRBV7-2
cdr3_aa: CASSLAGGASYNEQFF
cdr3_nt: TGTGCCAGCAGCTTAGCGGGAGGAGCGTCCTACAATGAGCAGTTCTTC

cdr3_length: 13
j_call: TRBJ1-1
d_call: .
clone_size: .
v_call: TRBV24-1
cdr3_aa: CATSRGERTEAFF
cdr3_nt: TGTGCCACCAGTAGGGGCGAGAGAACTGAAGCTTTCTTT

cdr3_length: 15
j_call: TRBJ1-5
d_call: TRBD1
clone_size: .
v_call: TRBV6-2/TRBV6-3
cdr3_aa: CASSYTGQDIQPQHF
cdr3_nt: TGTGCCAGCAGTTACACCGGACAGGATATTCAGCCCCAGCATTTT

cdr3_length: 13
j_call: TRBJ2-2
d_call: .
clone_size: .
v_call: TRBV29-1
cdr3_aa: CSVLQEVTGELFF
cdr3_nt: TGCAGCGTTCTCCAGGAGGTCACCGGGGAGCTGTTTTTT

cdr3_length: 14
j_call: TRBJ1-5
d_call: .
clone_size: .
v_call: TRBV15
cdr3_aa: CATSREADIKPQHF
cdr3_nt: TGTGCCACCAGCAGAGAGGCCGATATCAAGCCCCAGCATTTT

cdr3_length: 17
j_call: TRBJ1-2
d_call: TRBD1
clone_size: .
v_call: TRBV6-2/TRBV6-3
cdr3_aa: CASSYPQSDRGGYGYTF
cdr3_nt: TGTGCCAGCAGTTACCCACAATCGGACAGGGGTGGATATGGCTACACCTTC

cdr3_length: 19
j_call: TRBJ2-7
d_call: TRBD2
clone_size: .
v_call: TRBV4-2
cdr3_aa: CASSQPLPPAGGKSYEQYF
cdr3_nt: TGTGCCAGCAGCCAACCTCTTCCTCCCGCGGGGGGGAAATCCTACGAGCAGTACTTC

cdr3_length: 13
j_call: TRBJ1-2
d_call: .
clone_size: .
v_call: TRBV30
cdr3_aa: CAWSLGGAYGYTF
cdr3_nt: TGTGCCTGGAGTTTAGGTGGAGCCTATGGCTACACCTTC

cdr3_length: 14
j_call: TRBJ1-1
d_call: .
clone_size: .
v_call: TRBV27
cdr3_aa: CASSLLAGSTEAFF
cdr3_nt: TGTGCCAGCAGTTTATTAGCTGGGAGCACTGAAGCTTTCTTT

cdr3_length: 16
j_call: TRBJ2-7
d_call: TRBD2
clone_size: .
v_call: TRBV7-2
cdr3_aa: CASSLAASGQSYEQYF
cdr3_nt: TGTGCCAGCAGCTTAGCGGCTAGCGGTCAATCCTACGAGCAGTACTTC

cdr3_length: 13
j_call: TRBJ1-2
d_call: .
clone_size: .
v_call: TRBV12-3/TRBV12-4
cdr3_aa: CASLYQGLDGYTF
cdr3_nt: TGTGCCAGTTTATACCAGGGGTTGGATGGCTACACCTTC

cdr3_length: 13
j_call: TRBJ1-2
d_call: .
clone_size: .
v_call: TRBV7-9
cdr3_aa: CASSSRVNYGYTF
cdr3_nt: TGTGCCAGCAGCTCGCGTGTCAACTATGGCTACACCTTC

cdr3_length: 17
j_call: TRBJ2-1
d_call: .
clone_size: .
v_call: TRBV27
cdr3_aa: CASSPRLLGGANNEQFF
cdr3_nt: TGTGCCAGCAGCCCGAGATTGCTAGGTGGGGCAAACAATGAGCAGTTCTTC

cdr3_length: 16
j_call: TRBJ2-7
d_call: .
clone_size: many
v_call: TRBV7-9
cdr3_aa: CASSLAGGAGRYEQYF
cdr3_nt: TGTGCCAGCAGCTTAGCAGGGGGTGCAGGGCGCTACGAGCAGTACTTC

cdr3_length: 16
j_call: TRBJ2-2
d_call: .
clone_size: few
v_call: TRBV4-2
cdr3_aa: CASSQDLSEPAGELFF
cdr3_nt: TGTGCCAGCAGCCAAGATCTTAGCGAGCCGGCCGGGGAGCTGTTTTTT

cdr3_length: 16
j_call: TRBJ1-5
d_call: .
clone_size: .
v_call: TRBV6-6
cdr3_aa: CASTLGAGSSNQPQHF
cdr3_nt: TGTGCCAGCACCCTAGGGGCGGGATCGAGCAATCAGCCCCAGCATTTT

cdr3_length: 16
j_call: TRBJ2-7
d_call: .
clone_size: .
v_call: TRBV4-3
cdr3_aa: CASSQALGSSGYEQYF
cdr3_nt: TGCGCCAGCAGCCAAGCCCTCGGGAGCTCTGGGTACGAGCAGTACTTC

cdr3_length: 14
j_call: TRBJ1-1
d_call: TRBD1
clone_size: .
v_call: TRBV27
cdr3_aa: CASTTGQGMTEAFF
cdr3_nt: TGTGCCAGCACCACGGGACAGGGAATGACTGAAGCTTTCTTT

cdr3_length: 14
j_call: TRBJ2-2
d_call: .
clone_size: once
v_call: TRBV5-1
cdr3_aa: CASRDTPNTGELFF
cdr3_nt: TGCGCCAGCAGGGACACCCCGAACACCGGGGAGCTGTTTTTT

cdr3_length: 14
j_call: TRBJ1-1
d_call: .
clone_size: .
v_call: TRBV5-5
cdr3_aa: CASSLAGQNTEAFF
cdr3_nt: TGTGCCAGCAGCTTGGCAGGGCAGAACACTGAAGCTTTCTTT

cdr3_length: 14
j_call: TRBJ2-2
d_call: TRBD1
clone_size: once
v_call: TRBV19
cdr3_aa: CATERQGFGGELFF
cdr3_nt: TGTGCCACCGAGAGACAGGGGTTCGGCGGGGAGCTGTTTTTT

cdr3_length: 13
j_call: TRBJ1-2
d_call: .
clone_size: few
v_call: TRBV12-3/TRBV12-4
cdr3_aa: CASSLTGPNGYTF
cdr3_nt: TGTGCCAGCAGTCTCACAGGGCCCAATGGCTACACCTTC

cdr3_length: 11
j_call: TRBJ1-2
d_call: .
clone_size: .
v_call: TRBV19
cdr3_aa: CATKAFYGYTF
cdr3_nt: TGTGCCACCAAAGCGTTCTATGGCTACACCTTC

cdr3_length: 15
j_call: TRBJ1-5
d_call: .
clone_size: .
v_call: TRBV4-3
cdr3_aa: CASSQDGGPNQPQHF
cdr3_nt: TGCGCCAGCAGCCAAGACGGGGGGCCCAATCAGCCCCAGCATTTT

cdr3_length: 19
j_call: TRBJ2-5
d_call: .
clone_size: .
v_call: TRBV27
cdr3_aa: CASSLSYLSGVSWIETQYF
cdr3_nt: TGTGCCAGCAGTTTATCGTATTTATCAGGCGTTTCGTGGATAGAGACCCAGTACTTC

cdr3_length: 20
j_call: TRBJ2-1
d_call: .
clone_size: .
v_call: TRBV5-1
cdr3_aa: CASSLALGSGRLGEYNEQFF
cdr3_nt: TGCGCCAGCAGCTTGGCCTTGGGGAGTGGGAGGCTGGGGGAATACAATGAGCAGTTCTTC

cdr3_length: 15
j_call: TRBJ2-5
d_call: .
clone_size: few
v_call: TRBV11-2
cdr3_aa: CASSSSTYRTETQYF
cdr3_nt: TGTGCCAGCAGCTCGTCAACTTACAGGACAGAGACCCAGTACTTC

cdr3_length: 13
j_call: TRBJ2-7
d_call: .
clone_size: .
v_call: TRBV28
cdr3_aa: CASSRGPSYEQYF
cdr3_nt: TGTGCCAGTTCCAGGGGACCCTCCTACGAGCAGTACTTC

cdr3_length: 14
j_call: TRBJ2-1
d_call: TRBD1
clone_size: .
v_call: TRBV10-2
cdr3_aa: CASSEFRQGQKQFF
cdr3_nt: TGCGCCAGCAGTGAGTTCCGACAGGGACAGAAGCAGTTCTTC

cdr3_length: 13
j_call: TRBJ1-6
d_call: .
clone_size: few
v_call: TRBV7-6
cdr3_aa: CASSAGPGSPLHF
cdr3_nt: TGTGCCAGCAGCGCCGGGCCGGGATCACCCCTCCACTTT

cdr3_length: 12
j_call: TRBJ2-3
d_call: .
clone_size: .
v_call: TRBV6-5
cdr3_aa: CAARGWADTQYF
cdr3_nt: TGTGCCGCAAGGGGTTGGGCAGATACGCAGTATTTT

cdr3_length: 15
j_call: TRBJ2-3
d_call: TRBD2
clone_size: .
v_call: TRBV7-2
cdr3_aa: CASTLTGGNTDTQYF
cdr3_nt: TGTGCCAGCACTTTAACGGGGGGGAACACAGATACGCAGTATTTT

cdr3_length: 19
j_call: TRBJ2-3
d_call: TRBD2
clone_size: .
v_call: TRBV15
cdr3_aa: CATSPEAVLPAGVRDTQYF
cdr3_nt: TGTGCCACCAGCCCTGAAGCCGTGCTCCCCGCGGGAGTACGAGATACGCAGTATTTT

cdr3_length: 14
j_call: TRBJ1-2
d_call: .
clone_size: .
v_call: TRBV5-4
cdr3_aa: CASSGGARDYGYTF
cdr3_nt: TGTGCCAGCAGCGGGGGGGCCAGGGACTATGGCTACACCTTC

cdr3_length: 11
j_call: TRBJ2-5
d_call: .
clone_size: .
v_call: TRBV20-1
cdr3_aa: CSARDLETQYF
cdr3_nt: TGCAGTGCTAGAGATCTTGAGACCCAGTACTTC